This T cell receptor (beta chain) was documented in a study of control samples from healthy donors and cancer patients. This CDR3 comprises 16 residues. Sequencing used immunoSEQ multiplex PCR; TCRdb keeps in-frame clones, though not all of them. The sample has roughly 120,000 clones; 80% to 95% are singletons. The sequenced sample was blood. The sequence was collected from a woman in her late teens or twenties in good health. J is TRBJ2-7 and V is TRBV21-1; TRBD2 reflects the table's D call only, with no check against the DNA. TRBV21-1 is a pseudogene. The CDR3 sequence is CASSKDGTRLGYEQYF. The CDR3 DNA is TGTGCCAGCAGCAAAGACGGGACTAGGTTGGGCTACGAGCAGTACTTC.